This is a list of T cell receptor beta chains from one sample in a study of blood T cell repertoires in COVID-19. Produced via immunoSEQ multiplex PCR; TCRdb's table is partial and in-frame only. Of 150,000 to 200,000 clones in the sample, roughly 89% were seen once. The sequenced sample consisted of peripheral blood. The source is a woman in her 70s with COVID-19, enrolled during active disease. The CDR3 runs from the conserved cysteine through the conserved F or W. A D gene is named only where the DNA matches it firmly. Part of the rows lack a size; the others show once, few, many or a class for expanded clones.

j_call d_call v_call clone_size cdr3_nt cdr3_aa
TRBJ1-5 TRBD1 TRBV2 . TGTGCCAGCATGCGCGGACAGGGCAATCAGCCCCAGCATTTT CASMRGQGNQPQHF
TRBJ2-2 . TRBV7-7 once TGTGCTAGCACCTCCCGAGGCCACACCGGGGAGCTGTTTTTT CASTSRGHTGELFF
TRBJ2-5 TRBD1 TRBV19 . TGTGCCAGTAGTAACAGGGGAGTAGAGACCCAGTACTTC CASSNRGVETQYF
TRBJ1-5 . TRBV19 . TGTGCCAGTAGTATTCAGGGGACCAATCAGCCCCAGCATTTT CASSIQGTNQPQHF
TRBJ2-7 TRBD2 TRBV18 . TGTGCCAGCTCTCTACTAGCGGGAGCCTCCTACGAGCAGTACTTC CASSLLAGASYEQYF
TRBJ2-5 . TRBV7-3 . TGTGCCAGCAGCTTAAATTTAGAAGAGACCCAGTACTTC CASSLNLEETQYF
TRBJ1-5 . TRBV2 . TGTGCCAGCAGTGAACAGGACTCCGACAATCAGCCCCAGCATTTT CASSEQDSDNQPQHF
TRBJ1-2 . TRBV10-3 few TGTGCCATCAGTCCGCAGGGAAACTATGGCTACACCTTC CAISPQGNYGYTF
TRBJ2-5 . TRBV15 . TGTGCCACCAGCAGAGATTTGGGGGCAGAGACCCAGTACTTC CATSRDLGAETQYF
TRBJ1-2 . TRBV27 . TGTGCCAGCAGTTTATCGACAGGTGGTACCTATGGCTACACCTTC CASSLSTGGTYGYTF
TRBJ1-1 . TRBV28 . TGTGCCAGCAGTTTGGGCCCGCGATACACTGAAGCTTTCTTT CASSLGPRYTEAFF
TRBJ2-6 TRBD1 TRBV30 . TGTGCCTGGAGTGCAGGGGGCTCTGGGGCCAACGTCCTGACTTTC CAWSAGGSGANVLTF
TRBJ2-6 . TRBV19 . TGTGCCAGTAGTATGGGAGCGGGCCTCGACGTTTCTGGGGCCAACGTCCTGACTTTC CASSMGAGLDVSGANVLTF
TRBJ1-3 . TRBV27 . TGTGCCAGCAGTTTAAGGCAGGGGTGGACTGGAAACACCATATATTTT CASSLRQGWTGNTIYF
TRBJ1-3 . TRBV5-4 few TGTGCCAGCAGCCTAGAGGGAGTTAGAAACACCATATATTTT CASSLEGVRNTIYF
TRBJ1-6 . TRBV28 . TGTGCCAGCAGACGCCAGGGAAGCTCCTATAATTCACCCCTCCACTTT CASRRQGSSYNSPLHF
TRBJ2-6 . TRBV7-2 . TGTGCCAGCACCTTCCTAGGCCCAGGGGCCAACGTCCTGACTTTC CASTFLGPGANVLTF
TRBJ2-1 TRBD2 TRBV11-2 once TGTGCCAGCAGCTTCCTGCTAGCGGTAAGCTACAATGAGCAGTTCTTC CASSFLLAVSYNEQFF
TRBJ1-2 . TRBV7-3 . TGTGCCAGCAGCCCCTCCGCGGGGGACGTCTATGGCTACACCTTC CASSPSAGDVYGYTF
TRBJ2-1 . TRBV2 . TGTGCCAGCAGTGGAGGTAGCGGCACCTACAATGAGCAGTTCTTC CASSGGSGTYNEQFF
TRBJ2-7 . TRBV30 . TGTGCCTGGAGTGTAGGGGGAGTAACCTACGAGCAGTACTTC CAWSVGGVTYEQYF
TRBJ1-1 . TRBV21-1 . TGTGCCAGCAGCAAGGACAGGGGAGTAATGAACACTGAAGCTTTCTTT CASSKDRGVMNTEAFF
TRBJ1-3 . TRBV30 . TGTGCCTGGAGTGTGTATGGAAACACCATATATTTT CAWSVYGNTIYF
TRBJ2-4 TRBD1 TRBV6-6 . TGTGCCAGCAGCTCACCACACAGGGGCCAAAACATTCAGTACTTC CASSSPHRGQNIQYF
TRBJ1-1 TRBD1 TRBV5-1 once TGCGCCAGCAGCTGGGGGGACAGTAAAAATGAAGCTTTCTTT CASSWGDSKNEAFF
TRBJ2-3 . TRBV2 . TGTGCCAGCAGTGAAGGGGCAGGGGATACCGATACGCAGTATTTT CASSEGAGDTDTQYF
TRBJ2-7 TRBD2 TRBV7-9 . TGTGCCAGCAGTCCACAGGGCGGGAGGAAGGAGCAGTACTTC CASSPQGGRKEQYF
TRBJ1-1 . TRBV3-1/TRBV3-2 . TGTGCCAGCAGCCAAGTTAAACTCATGAACACTGAAGCTTTCTTT CASSQVKLMNTEAFF
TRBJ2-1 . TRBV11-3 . TGTGCCAGCAGCGGCCGATACAATGAGCAGTTCTTC CASSGRYNEQFF
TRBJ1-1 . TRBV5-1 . TGCGCCAGCAGGAGACAGTTAAACACTGAAGCTTTCTTT CASRRQLNTEAFF
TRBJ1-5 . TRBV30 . TGTGCCTGGAGTATCGGGGAGAGCAATCAGCCCCAGCATTTT CAWSIGESNQPQHF
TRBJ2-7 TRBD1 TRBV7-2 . TGTGCCAGCAGCCGGGGACAGGGGACCTACGAGCAGTACTTC CASSRGQGTYEQYF
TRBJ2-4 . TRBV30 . TGTGCCTGGAGCCGGGACTTAACCCAGTACTTC CAWSRDLTQYF
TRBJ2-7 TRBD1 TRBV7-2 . TGTGCCAGCAGCTCACAGTTCGGGACAGGCGACGAGCAGTACTTC CASSSQFGTGDEQYF
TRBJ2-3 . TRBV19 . TGTGCCAGTAGTTTACAGGGCCTAGATACGCAGTATTTT CASSLQGLDTQYF
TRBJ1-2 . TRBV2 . TGTGCCAGCACGCCGTTGCGGGAAAACTATGGCTACACCTTC CASTPLRENYGYTF
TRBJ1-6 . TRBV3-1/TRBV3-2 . TGTGCCAGCAGCCGACAGGTCGATAATTCACCCCTCCACTTT CASSRQVDNSPLHF
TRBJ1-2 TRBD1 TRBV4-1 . TGCGCCAGCAGCCAAGACCCTTCGACAGGGGGCGACTATGGCTACACCTTC CASSQDPSTGGDYGYTF
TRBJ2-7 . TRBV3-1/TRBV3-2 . TGTGCCAGCAGCCAAGAGACAGGAAATTACTACGAGCAGTACTTC CASSQETGNYYEQYF
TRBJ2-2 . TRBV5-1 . TGCGCCAGCAGCCTAGGGACTCTCAACACCGGGGAGCTGTTTTTT CASSLGTLNTGELFF
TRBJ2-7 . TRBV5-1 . TGCGCCAGCAGCCTGACGGACTGGGCCTACGAGCAGTACTTC CASSLTDWAYEQYF